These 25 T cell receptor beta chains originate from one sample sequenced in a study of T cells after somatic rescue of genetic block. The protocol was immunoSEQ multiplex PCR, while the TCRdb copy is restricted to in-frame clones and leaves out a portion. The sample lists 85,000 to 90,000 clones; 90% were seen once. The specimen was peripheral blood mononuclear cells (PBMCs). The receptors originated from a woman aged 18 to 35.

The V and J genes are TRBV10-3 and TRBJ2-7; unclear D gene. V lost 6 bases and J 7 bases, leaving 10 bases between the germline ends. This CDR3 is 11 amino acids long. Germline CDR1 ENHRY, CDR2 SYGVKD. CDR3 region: CAIRDIFEQYF. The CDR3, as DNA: TGTGCCATCAGAGATATTTTTGAGCAGTACTTC.

The CDR3 DNA is TGTGCCAGCAGTTTATGGTCTACTAGCGGAGGGGATTACAATGAGCAGTTCTTC. Translating it yields CASSLWSTSGGDYNEQFF. J is TRBJ2-1 and V is TRBV28, with TRBD2 identical over 8 bases. V dropped 0 bases and J dropped 4; count of bases not matched to a gene: 11. From germline, CDR1 is MDHEN and CDR2 SYDVKM. The CDR3 is made up of 18 amino acids.

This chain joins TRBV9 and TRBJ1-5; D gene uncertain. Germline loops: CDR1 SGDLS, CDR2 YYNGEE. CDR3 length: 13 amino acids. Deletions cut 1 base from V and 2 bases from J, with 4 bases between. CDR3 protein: CASSVLGNQPQHF. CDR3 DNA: TGTGCCAGCAGCGTACTAGGCAATCAGCCCCAGCATTTT.

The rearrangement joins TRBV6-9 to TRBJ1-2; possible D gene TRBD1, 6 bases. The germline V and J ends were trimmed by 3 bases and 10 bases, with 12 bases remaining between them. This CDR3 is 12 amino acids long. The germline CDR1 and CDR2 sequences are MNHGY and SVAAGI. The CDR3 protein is CASSYNRQVYTF. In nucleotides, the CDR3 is TGTGCCAGCAGTTACAACAGACAGGTCTACACCTTC.

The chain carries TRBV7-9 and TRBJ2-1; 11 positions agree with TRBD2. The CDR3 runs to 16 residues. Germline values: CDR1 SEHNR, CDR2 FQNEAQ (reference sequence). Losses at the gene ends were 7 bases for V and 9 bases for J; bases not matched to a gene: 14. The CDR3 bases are TGTGCCAGCACTGTGGTAGCGGGAGGGCCTTTGGGTGAGCAGTTCTTC. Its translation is CASTVVAGGPLGEQFF.

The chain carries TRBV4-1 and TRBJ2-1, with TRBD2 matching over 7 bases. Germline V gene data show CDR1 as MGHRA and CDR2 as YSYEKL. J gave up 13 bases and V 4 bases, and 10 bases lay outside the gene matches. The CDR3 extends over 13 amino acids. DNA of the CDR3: TGCGCCAGCAGCCTCCGGGAGGCCGCGGGACAGTTCTTC. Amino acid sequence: CASSLREAAGQFF.

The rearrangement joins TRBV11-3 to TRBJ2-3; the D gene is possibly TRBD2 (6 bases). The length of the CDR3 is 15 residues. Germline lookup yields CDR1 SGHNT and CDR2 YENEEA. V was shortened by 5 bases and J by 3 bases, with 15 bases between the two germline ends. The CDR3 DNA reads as TGTGCCAGCAGCCTCCGGGGCGGGATAACAGATACGCAGTATTTT. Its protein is CASSLRGGITDTQYF.

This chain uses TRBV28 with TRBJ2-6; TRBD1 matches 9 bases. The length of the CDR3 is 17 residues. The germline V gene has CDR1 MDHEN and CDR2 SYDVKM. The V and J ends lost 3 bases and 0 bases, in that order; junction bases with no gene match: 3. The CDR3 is CASSLDRGGSGANVLTF. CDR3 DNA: TGTGCCAGCAGTTTGGACAGGGGAGGCTCTGGGGCCAACGTCCTGACTTTC.

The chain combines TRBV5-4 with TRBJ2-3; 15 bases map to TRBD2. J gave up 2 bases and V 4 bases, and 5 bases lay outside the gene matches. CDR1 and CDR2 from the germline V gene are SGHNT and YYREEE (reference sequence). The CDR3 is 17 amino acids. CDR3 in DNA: TGTGCCAGCAGCCCGGGGACTAGCGGGAGGAACACAGATACGCAGTATTTT. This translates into CASSPGTSGRNTDTQYF.

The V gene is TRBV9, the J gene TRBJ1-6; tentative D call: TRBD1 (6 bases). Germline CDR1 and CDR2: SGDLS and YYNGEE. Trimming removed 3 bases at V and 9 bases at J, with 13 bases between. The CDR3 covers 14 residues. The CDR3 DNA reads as TGTGCCAGCAGCGCCCCAGGGGATGGTTCACCCCTCCACTTT. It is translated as CASSAPGDGSPLHF.

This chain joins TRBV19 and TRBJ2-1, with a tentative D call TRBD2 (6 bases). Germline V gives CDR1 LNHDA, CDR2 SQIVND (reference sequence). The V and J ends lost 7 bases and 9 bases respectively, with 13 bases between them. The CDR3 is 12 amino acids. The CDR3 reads CASNSLGGEQFF. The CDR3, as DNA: TGTGCCAGTAATTCGCTGGGGGGTGAGCAGTTCTTC. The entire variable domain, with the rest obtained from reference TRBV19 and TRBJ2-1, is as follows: DGGITQSPKYLFRKEGQNVTLSCEQNLNHDAMYWYRQDPGQGLRLIYYSQIVNDFQKGDIAEGYSVSREKKESFPLTVTSAQKNPTAFYLCASNSLGGEQFFGPGTRLTVL.

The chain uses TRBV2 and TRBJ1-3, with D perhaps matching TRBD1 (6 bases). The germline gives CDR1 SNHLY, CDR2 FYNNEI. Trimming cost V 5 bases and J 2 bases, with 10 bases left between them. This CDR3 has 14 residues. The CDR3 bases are TGTGCCAGCAGTCCACAGGGTCCTGGAAACACCATATATTTT. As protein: CASSPQGPGNTIYF.

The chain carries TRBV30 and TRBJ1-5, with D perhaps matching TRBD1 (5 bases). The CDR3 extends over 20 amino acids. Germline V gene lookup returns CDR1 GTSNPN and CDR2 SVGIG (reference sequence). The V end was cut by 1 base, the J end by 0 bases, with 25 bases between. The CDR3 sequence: CAWSENRAGIEANSNQPQHF. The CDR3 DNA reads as TGTGCCTGGAGTGAGAACCGGGCAGGGATTGAAGCTAATAGCAATCAGCCCCAGCATTTT.

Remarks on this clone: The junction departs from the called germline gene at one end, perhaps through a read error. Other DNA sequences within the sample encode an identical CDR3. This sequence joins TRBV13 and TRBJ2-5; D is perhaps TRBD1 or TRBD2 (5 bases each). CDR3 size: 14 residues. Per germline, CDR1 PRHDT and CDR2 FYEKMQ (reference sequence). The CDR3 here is CASSSGLLGGAQYF. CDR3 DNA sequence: TGTGCCAGCAGCTCCGGACTCCTTGGTGGGGCCCAATACTTC.

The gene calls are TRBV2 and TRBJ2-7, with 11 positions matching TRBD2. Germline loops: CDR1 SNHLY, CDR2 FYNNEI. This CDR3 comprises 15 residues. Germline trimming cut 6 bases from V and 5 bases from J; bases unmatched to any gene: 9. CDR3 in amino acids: CASRGTSGSFHEQYF. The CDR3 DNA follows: TGTGCCAGCAGGGGCACTAGCGGGAGCTTTCACGAGCAGTACTTC.

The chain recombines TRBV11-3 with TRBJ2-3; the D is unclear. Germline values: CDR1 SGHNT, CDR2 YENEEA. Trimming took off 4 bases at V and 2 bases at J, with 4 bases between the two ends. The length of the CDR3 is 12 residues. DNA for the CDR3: TGTGCCAGCAGCTCCCACACAGATACGCAGTATTTT. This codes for CASSSHTDTQYF.

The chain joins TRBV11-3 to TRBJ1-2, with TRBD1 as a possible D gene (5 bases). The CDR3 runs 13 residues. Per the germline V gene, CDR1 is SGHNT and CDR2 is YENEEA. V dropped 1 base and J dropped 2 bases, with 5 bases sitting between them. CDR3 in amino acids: CASSLAGNYGYTF. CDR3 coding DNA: TGTGCCAGCAGCTTAGCAGGGAACTATGGCTACACCTTC.

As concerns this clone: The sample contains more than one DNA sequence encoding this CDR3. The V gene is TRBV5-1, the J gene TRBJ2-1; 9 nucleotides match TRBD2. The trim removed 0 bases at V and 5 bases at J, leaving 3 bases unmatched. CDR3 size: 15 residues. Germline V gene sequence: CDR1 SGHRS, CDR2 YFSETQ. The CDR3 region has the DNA TGCGCCAGCAGCTTGGTAGCGGGAGTAGACAATGAGCAGTTCTTC. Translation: CASSLVAGVDNEQFF. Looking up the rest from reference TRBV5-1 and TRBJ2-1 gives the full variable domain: KAGVTQTPRYLIKTRGQQVTLSCSPISGHRSVSWYQQTPGQGLQFLFEYFSETQRNKGNFPGRFSGRQFSNSRSEMNVSTLELGDSALYLCASSLVAGVDNEQFFGPGTRLTVL.

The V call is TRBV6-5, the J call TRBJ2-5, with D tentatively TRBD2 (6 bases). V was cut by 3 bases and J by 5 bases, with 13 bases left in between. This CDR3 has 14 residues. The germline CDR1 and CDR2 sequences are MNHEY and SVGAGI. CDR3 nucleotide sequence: TGTGCCAGCAGTTATGCCGCTAGCGAGGAGACCCAGTACTTC. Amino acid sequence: CASSYAASEETQYF.

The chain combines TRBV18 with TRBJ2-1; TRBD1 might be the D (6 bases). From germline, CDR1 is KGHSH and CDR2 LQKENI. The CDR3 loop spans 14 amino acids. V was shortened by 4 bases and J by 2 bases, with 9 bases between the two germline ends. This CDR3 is CASSLRDTYNEQFF. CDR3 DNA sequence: TGTGCCAGCTCACTCCGGGACACCTACAATGAGCAGTTCTTC.

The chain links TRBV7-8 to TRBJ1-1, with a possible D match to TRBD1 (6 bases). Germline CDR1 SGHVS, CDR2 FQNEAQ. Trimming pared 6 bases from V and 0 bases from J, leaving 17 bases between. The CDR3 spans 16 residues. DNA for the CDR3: TGTGCCAGCAGTCAACATACAGGGCGCCTGAACACTGAAGCTTTCTTT. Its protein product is CASSQHTGRLNTEAFF.

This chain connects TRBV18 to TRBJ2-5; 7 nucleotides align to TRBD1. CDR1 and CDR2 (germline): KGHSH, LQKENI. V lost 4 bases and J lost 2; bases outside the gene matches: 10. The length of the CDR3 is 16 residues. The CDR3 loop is CASSQYDRALQETQYF. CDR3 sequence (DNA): TGTGCCAGCTCACAATACGACAGGGCACTACAAGAGACCCAGTACTTC.

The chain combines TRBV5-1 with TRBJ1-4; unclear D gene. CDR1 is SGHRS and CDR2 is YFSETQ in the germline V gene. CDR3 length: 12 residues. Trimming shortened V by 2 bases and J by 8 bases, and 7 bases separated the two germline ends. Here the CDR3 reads CASSFNGEKLFF. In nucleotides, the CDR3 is TGCGCCAGCAGCTTTAATGGGGAAAAACTGTTTTTT.

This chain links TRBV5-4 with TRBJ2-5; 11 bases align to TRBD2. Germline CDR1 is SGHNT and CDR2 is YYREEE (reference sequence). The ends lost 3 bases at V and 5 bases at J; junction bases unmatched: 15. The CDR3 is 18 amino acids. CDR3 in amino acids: CASSWVAGGPTLVETQYF. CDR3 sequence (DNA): TGTGCCAGCAGCTGGGTAGCGGGAGGGCCTACTTTGGTGGAGACCCAGTACTTC.

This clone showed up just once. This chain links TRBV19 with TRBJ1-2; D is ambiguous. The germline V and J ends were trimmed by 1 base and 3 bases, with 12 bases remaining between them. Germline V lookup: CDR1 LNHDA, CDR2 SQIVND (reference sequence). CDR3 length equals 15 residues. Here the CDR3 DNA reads TGTGCCAGTAGTATAGTCGGGGTAGGAGACTATGGCTACACCTTC. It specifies CASSIVGVGDYGYTF. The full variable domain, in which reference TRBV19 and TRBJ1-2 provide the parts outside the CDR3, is DGGITQSPKYLFRKEGQNVTLSCEQNLNHDAMYWYRQDPGQGLRLIYYSQIVNDFQKGDIAEGYSVSREKKESFPLTVTSAQKNPTAFYLCASSIVGVGDYGYTFGSGTRLTVV.